This entry lists 6 T cell receptor beta chains sequenced from one sample in a study of beta chain features in type 1 diabetes. Study-level findings and limits: Type 1 diabetes patients had TCRB CDR3s that were shorter (moderately but significantly so) in all four CD4+ subsets.

cDNA synthesis used the whole RNA isolate, giving expressed TCRB sequences. Clones were read by immunoSEQ multiplex PCR, and TCRdb kept only the in-frame ones, dropping some. The data show about 44,000 clones, roughly 70% seen once. No cognate antigen is known for these TCRs. The sample comprised Tregs from blood. The receptors come from a woman under 30 with type 1 diabetes.

The DNA for the CDR3 is TGTGCCTGGAGGGGACTAGCGGCCACCACAGATACGCAGTATTTT. Amino acid sequence: CAWRGLAATTDTQYF. The chain couples TRBV30 to TRBJ2-3, with TRBD2 matching over 11 bases. The CDR3 covers 15 residues. The V gene's germline CDR1 is GTSNPN and CDR2 SVGIG (reference sequence). V lost 3 bases, J lost 2 bases, and 4 bases stayed unmatched.

V is TRBV27 and J is TRBJ1-1; 9 bases match TRBD1. Germline values: CDR1 MNHEY, CDR2 SMNVEV (reference sequence). V was pared by 5 bases and J by 10 bases, with 8 bases of the junction left unmatched. CDR3 length: 13 residues. CDR3 nucleotides: TGTGCCAGCAGTCTTAGGGGGGACAGGGTAGCTTTCTTT. The encoded protein is CASSLRGDRVAFF.

This chain uses TRBV10-2 with TRBJ2-5; a possible D gene is TRBD2 (6 bases). CDR1 is WSHSY and CDR2 is SAAADI in the germline V gene. V lost 6 bases to trimming and J lost 4 bases, with 12 bases between them. The CDR3 is made up of 13 amino acids. The DNA of the CDR3 is TGCGCCAGCAGAGGGACTCGGGGAGAGACCCAGTACTTC. Translating gives CASRGTRGETQYF.

The V call is TRBV29-1, the J call TRBJ2-3, with D uncertain. Trimming cost V 3 bases and J 0 bases, with 10 bases left between them. This CDR3 has 14 residues. The germline V gene encodes CDR1 SQVTM and CDR2 ANQGSEA. CDR3 sequence: CSVEARTSTDTQYF. The CDR3 DNA is TGCAGCGTTGAGGCCAGAACCAGCACAGATACGCAGTATTTT.

The chain joins TRBV7-9 to TRBJ2-5; 9 nucleotides align to TRBD1. This CDR3 is 15 amino acids long. J lost 5 bases, V lost 5 bases, and 9 bases had no gene match. Germline CDR1 is SEHNR and CDR2 is FQNEAQ (reference sequence). The CDR3 is CASSGGTGFGETQYF. As DNA, the CDR3 is TGTGCCAGCAGCGGCGGGACAGGGTTTGGGGAGACCCAGTACTTC. Looking up the rest from reference TRBV7-9 and TRBJ2-5 gives the full variable domain: DTGVSQNPRHKITKRGQNVTFRCDPISEHNRLYWYRQTLGQGPEFLTYFQNEAQLEKSRLLSDRFSAERPKGSFSTLEIQRTEQGDSAMYLCASSGGTGFGETQYFGPGTRLLVL.

J is TRBJ2-7 and V is TRBV7-2; D is ambiguous. V lost 5 bases and J 1 base, leaving 6 bases between the germline ends. This CDR3 comprises 12 residues. CDR1 SGHTA and CDR2 FQGNSA come from the germline V gene. CDR3 amino acids: CASSQTSYEQYF. The CDR3 DNA follows: TGTGCCAGCAGCCAGACTTCCTACGAGCAGTACTTC.